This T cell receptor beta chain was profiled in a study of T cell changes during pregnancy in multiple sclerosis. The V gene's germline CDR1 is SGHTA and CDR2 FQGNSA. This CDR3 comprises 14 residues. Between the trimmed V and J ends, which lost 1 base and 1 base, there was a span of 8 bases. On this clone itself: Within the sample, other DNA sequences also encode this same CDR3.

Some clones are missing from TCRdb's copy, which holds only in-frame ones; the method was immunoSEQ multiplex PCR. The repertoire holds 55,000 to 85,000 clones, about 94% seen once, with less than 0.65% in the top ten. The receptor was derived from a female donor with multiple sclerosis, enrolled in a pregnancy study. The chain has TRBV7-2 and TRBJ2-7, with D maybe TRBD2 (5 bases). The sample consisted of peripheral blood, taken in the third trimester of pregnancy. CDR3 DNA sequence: TGTGCCAGCAGCTTAGGGACTGGATCCTACGAGCAGTACTTC. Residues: CASSLGTGSYEQYF.